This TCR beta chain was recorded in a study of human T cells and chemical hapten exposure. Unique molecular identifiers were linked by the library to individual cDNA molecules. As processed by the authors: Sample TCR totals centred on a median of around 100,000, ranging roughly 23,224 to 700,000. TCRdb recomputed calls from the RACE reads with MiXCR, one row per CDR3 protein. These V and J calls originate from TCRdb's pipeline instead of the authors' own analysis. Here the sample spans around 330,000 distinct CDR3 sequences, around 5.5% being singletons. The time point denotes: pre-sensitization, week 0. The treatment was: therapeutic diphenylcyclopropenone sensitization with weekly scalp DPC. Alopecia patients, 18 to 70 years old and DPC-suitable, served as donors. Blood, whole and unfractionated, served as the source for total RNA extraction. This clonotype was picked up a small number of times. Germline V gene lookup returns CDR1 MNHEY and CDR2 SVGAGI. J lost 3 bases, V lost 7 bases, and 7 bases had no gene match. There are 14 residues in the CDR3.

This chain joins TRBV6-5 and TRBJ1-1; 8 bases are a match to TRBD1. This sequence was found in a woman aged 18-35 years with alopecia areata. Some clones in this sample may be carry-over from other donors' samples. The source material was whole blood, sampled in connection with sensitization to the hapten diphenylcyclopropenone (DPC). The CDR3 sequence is CASIRDRGYTEAFF. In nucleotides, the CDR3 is TGTGCCAGCATTAGAGACAGGGGCTACACTGAAGCTTTCTTT.